This passage covers 25 T cell receptor beta chains from one sample sequenced in a study of blood T cell repertoires in COVID-19. The table came from immunoSEQ multiplex PCR; TCRdb's copy has only in-frame clones and leaves some out. The data contain some 5,900 clones, 80% to 90% of them singletons. Specimen: peripheral blood. These receptors came from a human donor in a cohort sampled during active COVID-19.

The CDR3 region has the DNA TGTGCCAGCAGCCACCCCGGGACTGTTTACTCTGGGGCCAACGTCCTGACTTTC. This gives the protein CASSHPGTVYSGANVLTF. The chain has TRBV3-1 (or the pseudogene TRBV3-2) and TRBJ2-6; weak D call: TRBD2 (6 bases). CDR1 LGHDT and CDR2 YNNKEL come from the germline V gene (reference sequence). The CDR3 extends over 18 amino acids. V was cut by 3 bases and J by 0 bases, with 15 bases left in between.

The V and J genes are TRBV18 and TRBJ2-5; tentatively, D is TRBD1 (5 bases). This CDR3 has 14 residues. CDR1 and CDR2 (germline): KGHSH, LQKENI. V lost 1 base and J lost 5, with 11 bases in between. The CDR3 DNA is TGTGCCAGCTCACCACAGGGGATCCAGGAGACCCAGTACTTC. This sequence encodes CASSPQGIQETQYF.

The CDR3 reads CASSPGVRETQYF. The CDR3 nucleotides are TGTGCCAGCAGTCCGGGGGTCAGGGAGACCCAGTACTTC. The chain recombines TRBV12-3 or TRBV12-4 with TRBJ2-5, with a tentative D call TRBD2 (6 bases). This CDR3 is built from 13 residues. The ends were cut back, 5 bases at V and 5 bases at J, with 12 bases in the middle.

The V gene is TRBV5-1, the J gene TRBJ2-3; D unresolved. Germline CDR1 reads SGHRS; CDR2 reads YFSETQ. V was trimmed by 0 bases and J by 2 bases, leaving 7 bases between them. The CDR3 contains 14 residues. The CDR3 region has the DNA TGCGCCAGCAGCTTGGCCCAGGTCACAGATACGCAGTATTTT. Its protein is CASSLAQVTDTQYF.

V usage is TRBV27 and J usage is TRBJ1-5; TRBD1 is a possible D gene (5 bases). CDR1 MNHEY and CDR2 SMNVEV come from the germline V gene (reference sequence). Trimming shortened V by 4 bases and J by 3 bases, and 7 bases separated the two germline ends. CDR3 length equals 13 residues. DNA of the CDR3: TGTGCCAGCAGTTGGGGGGACAATCAGCCCCAGCATTTT. It encodes CASSWGDNQPQHF.

This chain uses TRBV5-4 with TRBJ1-4; 7 nucleotides match TRBD1. Germline assignment: CDR1 SGHNT and CDR2 YYREEE (reference sequence). J gave up 7 bases and V 0 bases, and 0 bases lay outside the gene matches. The CDR3 is 13 residues long. The CDR3 DNA follows: TGTGCCAGCAGCTTGGGACAGGGTGAAAAACTGTTTTTT. This encodes CASSLGQGEKLFF.

The gene calls are TRBV5-6 and TRBJ2-7; possible D gene TRBD1, 5 bases. The V end lost 1 base, the J end lost 1 base, and 12 bases lay between the germline ends. The CDR3 covers 15 residues. Per germline, CDR1 SGHDT and CDR2 YYEEEE. CDR3 in amino acids: CASSLLGQNSYEQYF. CDR3 nucleotides: TGTGCCAGCAGCTTGCTGGGGCAAAATTCCTACGAGCAGTACTTC.

The CDR3 loop is CSFSGGAQPLNEQFF. DNA for the CDR3: TGCAGCTTTAGCGGTGGGGCGCAACCCCTCAATGAGCAGTTCTTC. The chain couples TRBV29-1 to TRBJ2-1; tentative D call: TRBD2 (6 bases). CDR1 is SQVTM and CDR2 is ANQGSEA in the germline V gene. V was trimmed by 8 bases and J by 6 bases, leaving 23 bases between them. The CDR3 loop spans 15 amino acids.

This clone was recorded a few times. The chain is built from TRBV7-2 and TRBJ1-5; tentative D call: TRBD1 (5 bases). The CDR3 runs 14 residues. CDR1 is SGHTA, CDR2 FQGNSA, per germline. Trimming removed 5 bases from V and 11 bases from J, with 19 bases in between. The CDR3 nucleotides read TGTGCCAGCAGCCACCGGGACTTTGGGTGGGCCCAGCATTTT. This codes for CASSHRDFGWAQHF.

The gene calls are TRBV18 and TRBJ2-1; D may be TRBD2 (5 bases). Germline values: CDR1 KGHSH, CDR2 LQKENI. V was cut by 3 bases and J by 5 bases, with 14 bases left in between. This CDR3 is built from 15 residues. This chain's CDR3 is CASSPTTNLNNEQFF. CDR3 sequence (DNA): TGTGCCAGCTCACCGACGACTAATCTCAACAATGAGCAGTTCTTC.

The CDR3 is CASSVVDAREGSPLHF. In DNA form, the CDR3 reads TGTGCCAGCAGCGTAGTTGACGCCAGGGAGGGTTCACCCCTCCACTTT. This sequence joins TRBV9 and TRBJ1-6; tentative D call: TRBD1 (5 bases). Trimming pared 0 bases from V and 9 bases from J, leaving 16 bases between. Germline loops: CDR1 SGDLS, CDR2 YYNGEE. The CDR3 sequence is 16 residues long.

The rearrangement links TRBV5-6 to TRBJ1-2; 7 nucleotides align to TRBD1. Germline CDR1 and CDR2: SGHDT and YYEEEE. Trimming cost V 0 bases and J 3 bases; bases outside gene matches: 5. CDR3 length equals 15 residues. The CDR3 bases are TGTGCCAGCAGCTTGGCCGACAGGGTATACTATGGCTACACCTTC. Translation: CASSLADRVYYGYTF.

V is TRBV15 and J is TRBJ2-3, with 7 bases that match TRBD1. CDR3 length: 14 residues. Losses at the gene ends were 6 bases for V and 0 bases for J; bases not matched to a gene: 3. CDR1 is LNHNV, CDR2 YYDKDF, per germline (reference sequence). The chain's CDR3 is CATSTGASTDTQYF. The CDR3 DNA follows: TGTGCCACCAGTACAGGGGCCAGCACAGATACGCAGTATTTT.

The chain carries TRBV6-5 and TRBJ2-1, with 9 bases fitting TRBD1. The J segment lost 0 bases and the V segment lost 6 bases, leaving 3 bases of the junction unmatched. CDR1 is MNHEY, CDR2 SVGAGI, per germline. The CDR3 has 15 residues. CDR3 region: CASRDRGSSYNEQFF. The CDR3 DNA reads as TGTGCCAGCAGGGACAGGGGAAGCTCCTACAATGAGCAGTTCTTC.

This chain connects TRBV6-5 to TRBJ1-1, with TRBD1 as a possible D gene (6 bases). The germline V gene has CDR1 MNHEY and CDR2 SVGAGI. This CDR3 is 14 amino acids long. Trimming took 6 bases from V and 2 from J, leaving 13 bases between them. In DNA form, the CDR3 reads TGTGCCAGCAGCCCCAGGGGCAAAAACACTGAAGCTTTCTTT. Protein product: CASSPRGKNTEAFF.

The V call is TRBV5-1, the J call TRBJ2-4, with 10 bases identical to TRBD2. The CDR3 extends over 14 amino acids. Germline lookup yields CDR1 SGHRS and CDR2 YFSETQ. V lost 0 bases and J lost 7; bases outside the gene matches: 1. The CDR3 reads CASSLVLAGNIQYF. The CDR3 nucleotides read TGCGCCAGCAGCTTGGTACTAGCGGGGAACATTCAGTACTTC. Full variable domain (outside the CDR3, taken from reference TRBV5-1 and TRBJ2-4): KAGVTQTPRYLIKTRGQQVTLSCSPISGHRSVSWYQQTPGQGLQFLFEYFSETQRNKGNFPGRFSGRQFSNSRSEMNVSTLELGDSALYLCASSLVLAGNIQYFGAGTRLSVL.

V gene TRBV2 combines with J gene TRBJ1-2, with a tentative D call TRBD1 (6 bases). V was trimmed by 6 bases and J by 4 bases, leaving 15 bases between them. CDR1 SNHLY and CDR2 FYNNEI come from the germline V gene. The CDR3 runs to 14 residues. The CDR3 region is CASSRTGIAYGYTF. As DNA, the CDR3 is TGTGCCAGCAGCCGAACAGGGATTGCCTATGGCTACACCTTC.

The table lists this clone with a count of one. The chain couples TRBV9 to TRBJ2-2; 11 bases are shared with TRBD1. This CDR3 spans 16 amino acids. CDR1 SGDLS and CDR2 YYNGEE come from the germline V gene. V dropped 0 bases and J dropped 5; count of bases not matched to a gene: 3. The CDR3 DNA sequence: TGTGCCAGCAGCGTAGCGGGACAGGGGGGAACCGGGGAGCTGTTTTTT. Translation: CASSVAGQGGTGELFF.

CDR3 region: CASSRTGSGEAFF. In nucleotides, the CDR3 is TGTGCCAGCAGCCGAACAGGGTCGGGTGAAGCTTTCTTT. V is TRBV7-6 and J is TRBJ1-1; D might be TRBD1 (6 bases). Trimming stripped 5 bases from V and 7 bases from J, with 14 bases between. CDR3 length: 13 residues. The germline V gene encodes CDR1 SGHVS and CDR2 FNYEAQ.

J is TRBJ1-1 and V is TRBV6-2 or TRBV6-3; 7 bases align to TRBD1. The germline V gene has CDR1 MNHEY and CDR2 SVGEGT. The ends lost 4 bases at V and 7 bases at J; junction bases unmatched: 6. The CDR3 totals 13 residues. The CDR3 sequence: CASSLWGQSEAFF. DNA of the CDR3: TGTGCCAGCAGTTTGTGGGGACAGAGTGAAGCTTTCTTT.

The genes are TRBV3-1 (or the pseudogene TRBV3-2) and TRBJ1-2; weak D call: TRBD1 (6 bases). The CDR3 covers 16 residues. Germline V gene data show CDR1 as LGHDT and CDR2 as YNNKEL (reference sequence). V dropped 1 base and J dropped 0 bases, with 12 bases sitting between them. In DNA form, the CDR3 reads TGTGCCAGCAGCCAAGGGGCAGGGGTAGCTAACTATGGCTACACCTTC. It specifies CASSQGAGVANYGYTF.

CDR3 nucleotide sequence: TGCGCCAGCAGAGTAGCGGGGCCCTACGAGCAGTACTTC. Residues: CASRVAGPYEQYF. This sequence joins TRBV10-2 and TRBJ2-7; 8 bases map to TRBD2. CDR3 length equals 13 residues. V was pared by 6 bases and J by 2 bases, with 3 bases of the junction left unmatched. Germline values: CDR1 WSHSY, CDR2 SAAADI.

The gene calls are TRBV19 and TRBJ1-3, with D unresolved. The CDR3 totals 18 residues. The germline CDR1 and CDR2 sequences are LNHDA and SQIVND (reference sequence). V was pared by 7 bases and J by 0 bases, with 22 bases between. CDR3 DNA: TGTGCCAGTACCGGATCCGGGAGCCTAGCCTTCTCTGGAAACACCATATATTTT. Translating gives CASTGSGSLAFSGNTIYF.

The gene calls are TRBV18 and TRBJ2-5; 7 nucleotides agree with TRBD1. The CDR3 has 14 amino acids. Germline V lookup: CDR1 KGHSH, CDR2 LQKENI. V shed 5 bases, J shed 1 base, and the junction held 4 bases outside the gene matches. The CDR3 region has the DNA TGTGCCAGCTCAGCTAACAGGGGCCAAGAGACCCAGTACTTC. This gives the protein CASSANRGQETQYF.

This chain joins TRBV4-1 and TRBJ1-5; weak D call: TRBD1 (6 bases). This CDR3 comprises 14 residues. V lost 4 bases and J 8 bases, leaving 15 bases between the germline ends. Germline V gene sequence: CDR1 MGHRA, CDR2 YSYEKL. The CDR3 here is CASSLSGGSEPQHF. DNA of the CDR3: TGCGCCAGCAGCCTCTCGGGGGGCAGTGAGCCCCAGCATTTT.